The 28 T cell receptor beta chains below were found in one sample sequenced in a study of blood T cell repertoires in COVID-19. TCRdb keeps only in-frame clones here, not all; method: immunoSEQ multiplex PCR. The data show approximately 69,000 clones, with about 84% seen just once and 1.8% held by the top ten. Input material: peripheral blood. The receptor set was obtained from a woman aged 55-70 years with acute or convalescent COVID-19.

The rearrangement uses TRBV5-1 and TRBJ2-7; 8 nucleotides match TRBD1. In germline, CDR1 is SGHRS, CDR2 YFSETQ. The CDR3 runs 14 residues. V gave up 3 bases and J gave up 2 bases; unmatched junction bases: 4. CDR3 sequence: CASSYGQGAYEQYF. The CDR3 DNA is TGCGCCAGCAGCTACGGACAGGGCGCCTACGAGCAGTACTTC.

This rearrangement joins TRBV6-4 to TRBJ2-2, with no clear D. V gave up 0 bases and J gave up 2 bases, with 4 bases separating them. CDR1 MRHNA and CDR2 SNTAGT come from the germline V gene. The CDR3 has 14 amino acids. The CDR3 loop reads CASSDSTNTGELFF. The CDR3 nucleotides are TGTGCCAGCAGTGACTCGACTAACACCGGGGAGCTGTTTTTT.

Written as DNA, the CDR3 is TGTGCCTGGAGTATGGGGCGCGGCGAGCAGTACTTC. Amino acids: CAWSMGRGEQYF. The V and J genes are TRBV30 and TRBJ2-7, with D possibly being TRBD1 (5 bases). V lost 2 bases to trimming and J lost 6 bases, with 11 bases between them. The germline CDR1 and CDR2 sequences are GTSNPN and SVGIG (reference sequence). The CDR3 spans 12 residues.

The CDR3 loop reads CASSPRSGLAGYSYNEQFF. The CDR3 region has the DNA TGTGCCAGCTCACCACGATCTGGACTAGCGGGATACTCCTACAATGAGCAGTTCTTC. The chain uses TRBV18 and TRBJ2-1; 12 positions match TRBD2. V shed 1 base and J 0 bases; nucleotides not matched to a gene: 7. The CDR3 has 19 amino acids. CDR1 and CDR2 from the germline V gene are KGHSH and LQKENI.

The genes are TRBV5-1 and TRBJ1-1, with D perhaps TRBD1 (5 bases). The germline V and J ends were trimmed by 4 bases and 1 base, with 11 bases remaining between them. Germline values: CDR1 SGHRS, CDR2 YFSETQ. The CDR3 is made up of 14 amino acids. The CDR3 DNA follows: TGCGCCAGCAGCGAAAGAACAGGGAACACTGAAGCTTTCTTT. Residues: CASSERTGNTEAFF.

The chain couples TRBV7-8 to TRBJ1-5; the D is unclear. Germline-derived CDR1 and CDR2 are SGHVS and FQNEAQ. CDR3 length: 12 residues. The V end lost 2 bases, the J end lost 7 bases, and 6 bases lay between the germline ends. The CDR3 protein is CASSLLGQPQHF. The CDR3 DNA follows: TGTGCCAGCAGCTTACTCGGGCAGCCCCAGCATTTT.

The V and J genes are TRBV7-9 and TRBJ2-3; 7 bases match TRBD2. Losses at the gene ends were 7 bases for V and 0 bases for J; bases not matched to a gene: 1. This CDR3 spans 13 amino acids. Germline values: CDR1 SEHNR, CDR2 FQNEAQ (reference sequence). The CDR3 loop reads CASMGGSTDTQYF. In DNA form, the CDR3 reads TGTGCCAGCATGGGGGGGAGCACAGATACGCAGTATTTT.

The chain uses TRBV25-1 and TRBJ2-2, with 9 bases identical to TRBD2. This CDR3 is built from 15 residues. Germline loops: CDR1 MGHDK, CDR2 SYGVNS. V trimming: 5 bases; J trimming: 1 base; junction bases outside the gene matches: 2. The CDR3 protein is CASSKTSGNTGELFF. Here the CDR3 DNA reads TGTGCCAGCAGTAAGACTAGCGGGAACACCGGGGAGCTGTTTTTT.

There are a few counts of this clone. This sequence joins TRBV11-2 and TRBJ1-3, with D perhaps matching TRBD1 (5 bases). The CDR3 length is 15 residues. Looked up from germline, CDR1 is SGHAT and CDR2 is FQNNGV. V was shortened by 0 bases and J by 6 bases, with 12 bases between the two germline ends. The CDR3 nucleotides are TGTGCCAGCAGCTTAGACAGGGCACACACAAACACCATATATTTT. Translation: CASSLDRAHTNTIYF. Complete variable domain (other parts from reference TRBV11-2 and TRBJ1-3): EAGVAQSPRYKIIEKRQSVAFWCNPISGHATLYWYQQILGQGPKLLIQFQNNGVVDDSQLPKDRFSAERLKGVDSTLKIQPAKLEDSAVYLCASSLDRAHTNTIYFGEGSWLTVV.

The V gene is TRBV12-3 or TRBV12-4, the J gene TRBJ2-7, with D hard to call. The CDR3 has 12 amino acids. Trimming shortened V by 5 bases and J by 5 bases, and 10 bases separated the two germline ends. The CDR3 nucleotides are TGTGCCAGCAGTCTAACTCGGGACGAGCAGTACTTC. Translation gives CASSLTRDEQYF.

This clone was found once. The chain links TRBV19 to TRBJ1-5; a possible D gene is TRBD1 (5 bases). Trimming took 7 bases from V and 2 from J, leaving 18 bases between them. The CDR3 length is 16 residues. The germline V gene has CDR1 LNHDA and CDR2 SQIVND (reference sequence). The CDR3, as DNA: TGTGCCAGTACCCTTGGGAACAGGCAGGGCAATCAGCCCCAGCATTTT. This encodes CASTLGNRQGNQPQHF.

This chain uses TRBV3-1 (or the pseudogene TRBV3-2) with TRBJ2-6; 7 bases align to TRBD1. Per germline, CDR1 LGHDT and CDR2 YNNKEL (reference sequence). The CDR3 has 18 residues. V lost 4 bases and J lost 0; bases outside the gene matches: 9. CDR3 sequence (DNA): TGTGCCAGCAGCCTTTGGACAGGTGCTAGCTCTGGGGCCAACGTCCTGACTTTC. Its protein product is CASSLWTGASSGANVLTF.

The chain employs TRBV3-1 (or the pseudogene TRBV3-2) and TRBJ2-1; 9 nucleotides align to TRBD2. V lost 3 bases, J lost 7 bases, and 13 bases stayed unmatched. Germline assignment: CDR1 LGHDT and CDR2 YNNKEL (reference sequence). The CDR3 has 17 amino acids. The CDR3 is CASSHSGGSGSVNEQFF. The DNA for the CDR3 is TGTGCCAGCAGCCACTCGGGCGGTAGCGGGAGTGTAAATGAGCAGTTCTTC.

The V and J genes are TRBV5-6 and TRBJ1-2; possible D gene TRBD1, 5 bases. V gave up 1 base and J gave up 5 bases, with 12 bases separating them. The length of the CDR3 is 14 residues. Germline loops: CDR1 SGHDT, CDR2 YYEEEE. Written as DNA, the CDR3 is TGTGCCAGCAGCTTGACGGGGGACCTTTATGGCTACACCTTC. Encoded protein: CASSLTGDLYGYTF. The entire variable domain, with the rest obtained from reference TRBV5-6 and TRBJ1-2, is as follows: DAGVTQSPTHLIKTRGQQVTLRCSPKSGHDTVSWYQQALGQGPQFIFQYYEEEERQRGNFPDRFSGHQFPNYSSELNVNALLLGDSALYLCASSLTGDLYGYTFGSGTRLTVV.

The CDR3 is CASSVSLAGRADTQYF. CDR3 nucleotides: TGTGCCAGCAGCGTTAGCCTAGCGGGGAGGGCAGATACGCAGTATTTT. J is TRBJ2-3 and V is TRBV2; 9 positions match TRBD2. CDR1 SNHLY and CDR2 FYNNEI come from the germline V gene. The J segment lost 4 bases and the V segment lost 6 bases, leaving 11 bases of the junction unmatched. The CDR3 is 16 residues long.

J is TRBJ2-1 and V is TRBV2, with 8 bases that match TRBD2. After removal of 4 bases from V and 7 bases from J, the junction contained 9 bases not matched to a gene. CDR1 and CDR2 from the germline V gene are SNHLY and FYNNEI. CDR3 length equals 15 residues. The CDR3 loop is CASSGSAGGLNEQFF. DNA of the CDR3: TGTGCCAGCAGTGGAAGTGCGGGAGGCCTGAATGAGCAGTTCTTC.

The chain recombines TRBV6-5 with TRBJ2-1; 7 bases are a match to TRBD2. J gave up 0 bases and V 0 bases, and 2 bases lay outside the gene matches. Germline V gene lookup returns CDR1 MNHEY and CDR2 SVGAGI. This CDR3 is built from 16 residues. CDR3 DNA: TGTGCCAGCAGTTACTCGCCGGGAGGCTCCTACAATGAGCAGTTCTTC. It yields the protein CASSYSPGGSYNEQFF.

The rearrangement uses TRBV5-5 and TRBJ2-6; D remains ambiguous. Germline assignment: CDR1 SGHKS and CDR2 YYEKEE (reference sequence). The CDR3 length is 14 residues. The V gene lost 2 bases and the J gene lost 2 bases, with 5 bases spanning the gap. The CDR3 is CASSFPAGANVLTF. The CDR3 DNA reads TGTGCCAGCAGCTTCCCAGCTGGGGCCAACGTCCTGACTTTC.

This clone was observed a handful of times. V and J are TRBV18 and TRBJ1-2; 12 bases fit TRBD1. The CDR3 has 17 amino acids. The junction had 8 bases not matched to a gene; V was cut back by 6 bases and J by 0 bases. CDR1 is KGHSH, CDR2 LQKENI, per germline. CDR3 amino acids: CASSSGQGAAANYGYTF. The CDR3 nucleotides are TGTGCCAGCTCCTCGGGACAGGGGGCAGCGGCTAACTATGGCTACACCTTC.

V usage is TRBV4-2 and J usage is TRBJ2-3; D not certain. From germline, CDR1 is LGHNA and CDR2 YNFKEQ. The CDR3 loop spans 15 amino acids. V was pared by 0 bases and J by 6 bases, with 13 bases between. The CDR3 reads CASSQDHQRSDTQYF. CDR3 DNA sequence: TGTGCCAGCAGCCAAGATCATCAGCGATCGGATACGCAGTATTTT.

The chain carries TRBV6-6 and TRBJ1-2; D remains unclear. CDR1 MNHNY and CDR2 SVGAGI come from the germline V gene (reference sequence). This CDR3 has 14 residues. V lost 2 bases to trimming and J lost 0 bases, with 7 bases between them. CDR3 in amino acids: CASSYRTANYGYTF. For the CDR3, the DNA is TGTGCCAGCAGTTACCGTACAGCTAACTATGGCTACACCTTC.

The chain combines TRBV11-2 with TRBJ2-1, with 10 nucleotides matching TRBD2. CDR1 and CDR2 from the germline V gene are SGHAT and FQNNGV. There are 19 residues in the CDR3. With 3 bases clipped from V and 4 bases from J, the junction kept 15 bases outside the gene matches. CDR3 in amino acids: CASSFPLSGLAEDYNEQFF. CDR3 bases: TGTGCCAGCAGCTTTCCCCTTTCCGGACTAGCGGAAGATTACAATGAGCAGTTCTTC.

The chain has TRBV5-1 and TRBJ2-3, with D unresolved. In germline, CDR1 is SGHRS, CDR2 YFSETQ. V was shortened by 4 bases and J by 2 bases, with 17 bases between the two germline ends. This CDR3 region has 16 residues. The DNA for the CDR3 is TGCGCCAGCAGCCGGCGGTCTCTTTCTTCCACAGATACGCAGTATTTT. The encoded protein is CASSRRSLSSTDTQYF.

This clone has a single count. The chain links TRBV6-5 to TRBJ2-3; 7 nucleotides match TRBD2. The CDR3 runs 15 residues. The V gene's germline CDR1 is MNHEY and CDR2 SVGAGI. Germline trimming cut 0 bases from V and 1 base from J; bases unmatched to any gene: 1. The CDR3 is CASSYSAGGTDTQYF. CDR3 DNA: TGTGCCAGCAGTTACTCTGCGGGGGGCACAGATACGCAGTATTTT.

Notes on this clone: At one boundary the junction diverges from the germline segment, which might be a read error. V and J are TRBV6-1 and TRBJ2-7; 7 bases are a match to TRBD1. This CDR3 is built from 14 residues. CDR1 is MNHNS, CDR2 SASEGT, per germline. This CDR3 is CASREDRVSYEQYF. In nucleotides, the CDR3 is TGTGCCAGCAGAGAAGACAGGGTCTCCTACGAGCAGTACTTC.

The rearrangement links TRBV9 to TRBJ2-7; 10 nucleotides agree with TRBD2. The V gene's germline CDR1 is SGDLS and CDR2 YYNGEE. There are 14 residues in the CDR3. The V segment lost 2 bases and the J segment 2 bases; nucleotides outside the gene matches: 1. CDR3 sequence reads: CASSVSGGPYEQYF. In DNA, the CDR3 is TGTGCCAGCAGCGTTAGCGGGGGGCCCTACGAGCAGTACTTC.

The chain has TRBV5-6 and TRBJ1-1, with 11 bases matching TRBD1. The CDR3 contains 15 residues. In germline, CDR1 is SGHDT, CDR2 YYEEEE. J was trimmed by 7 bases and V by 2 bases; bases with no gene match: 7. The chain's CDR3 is CASSLGQGANGEAFF. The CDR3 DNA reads TGTGCCAGCAGCTTAGGACAGGGGGCGAACGGTGAAGCTTTCTTT.

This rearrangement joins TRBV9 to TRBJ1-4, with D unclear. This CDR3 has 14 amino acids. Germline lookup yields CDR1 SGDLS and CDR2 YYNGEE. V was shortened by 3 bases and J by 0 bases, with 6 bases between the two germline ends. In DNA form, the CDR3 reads TGTGCCAGCAGCGCCCGTGCAACTAATGAAAAACTGTTTTTT. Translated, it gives CASSARATNEKLFF.